Below, one TCR beta chain is given with its context. Its antigen is unknown. The data were taken from a study of radiotherapy plus CTLA-4 blockade in lung cancer. Study-level information: Among patients, over 15% showed objective responses, and roughly 30% had disease control. Findings and limits, study-wide: Subsequent to radiotherapy plus ipilimumab, tumor-derived TCR clones underwent expansion in blood. It was early blood T cell clone dynamics, with interferon-beta, that reportedly best predicted response.

This CDR3 comprises 14 residues. Trimming pared 6 bases from V and 1 base from J, leaving 12 bases between. Germline loops: CDR1 WSHSY, CDR2 SAAADI. Some clones are missing from TCRdb's copy, which holds only in-frame ones; the method was immunoSEQ multiplex PCR. The sample shows more than 55,000 clones, approximately 82% of them seen only once. V usage is TRBV10-2 and J usage is TRBJ1-1; D call uncertain. The source material was peripheral blood, sampled from a patient treated with radiotherapy plus ipilimumab. This TCR came from a human donor with non-small cell lung cancer whose response to radiotherapy plus ipilimumab could not be evaluated. The CDR3: CASSPTGSNTEAFF. In DNA form, the CDR3 reads TGCGCCAGCAGCCCCACCGGGTCGAACACTGAAGCTTTCTTT.